This T cell receptor (beta chain) was observed in a study of blood T cells in healthy people across ages. At least 5.5 micrograms of total RNA were extracted per sample. The authors ran a second PCR of about 6 to 11 cycles using a sample-barcoded 5' primer and a J-beta primer mix. Each of the samples gave a minimum of 2.5 million paired-end reads that contained CDR3. TCRdb re-derived calls from the 5' RACE reads in MiXCR, one entry per CDR3 protein. The sample includes some 880,000 distinct CDR3 sequences, 36% seen only once; the top ten take 10% to 15%. V was pared by 5 bases and J by 2 bases, with 13 bases between. The CDR3 is 14 amino acids. Germline assignment: CDR1 SEHNR and CDR2 FQNEAQ (reference sequence).

The specimen sequenced was blood. The sequence came from a man between 18 and 29 years old in good health. The rearrangement uses TRBV7-9 and TRBJ2-7, with TRBD2 as a possible D gene (6 bases). This chain's CDR3 is CASSQRGRTYEQYF. CDR3 DNA sequence: TGTGCCAGCAGCCAACGGGGGAGGACCTACGAGCAGTACTTC. The entire variable domain, with the rest obtained from reference TRBV7-9 and TRBJ2-7, is as follows: DTGVSQNPRHKITKRGQNVTFRCDPISEHNRLYWYRQTLGQGPEFLTYFQNEAQLEKSRLLSDRFSAERPKGSFSTLEIQRTEQGDSAMYLCASSQRGRTYEQYFGPGTRLTVT.